The 25 T cell receptor beta chains below all came from one sample that was sequenced in a study of blood T cell repertoires in COVID-19. The method was immunoSEQ multiplex PCR; TCRdb's version includes in-frame clones alone and lacks a portion of them. The sample records approximately 410,000 clones, 80% to 90% being singletons. Material: peripheral blood. All receptors derive from a woman under 40 with active or convalescent COVID-19.

The chain combines TRBV4-1 with TRBJ1-1; tentative D call: TRBD1 (5 bases). CDR3 size: 13 residues. Germline values: CDR1 MGHRA, CDR2 YSYEKL. Trimming shortened V by 1 base and J by 4 bases, and 7 bases separated the two germline ends. The CDR3 reads CASSQAGVTEAFF. For the CDR3, the DNA is TGCGCCAGCAGCCAAGCGGGGGTCACTGAAGCTTTCTTT.

This clone was observed a few times. In nucleotides, the CDR3 is TGTGCCATCAGTGACGGGCAGGGCCAATCACCCCTCCACTTT. Its translation: CAISDGQGQSPLHF. The genes are TRBV10-3 and TRBJ1-6, with a possible D match to TRBD1 (5 bases). The CDR3 has 14 residues. Deletions cut 3 bases from V and 10 bases from J, with 13 bases between. Germline lookup yields CDR1 ENHRY and CDR2 SYGVKD.

J is TRBJ2-5 and V is TRBV19, with 11 nucleotides matching TRBD1. Germline V gene data show CDR1 as LNHDA and CDR2 as SQIVND (reference sequence). The CDR3 consists of 15 residues. The trim removed 5 bases at V and 4 bases at J, leaving 6 bases unmatched. This CDR3 is CASSPSDRGRETQYF. For the CDR3, the DNA is TGTGCCAGTAGTCCATCGGACAGGGGGCGAGAGACCCAGTACTTC.

DNA of the CDR3: TGTGCCTGGGCCTTCGGGGACAGACACTATGGCTACACCTTC. This sequence encodes CAWAFGDRHYGYTF. V gene TRBV30 combines with J gene TRBJ1-2, with 7 bases fitting TRBD1. The germline gives CDR1 GTSNPN, CDR2 SVGIG (reference sequence). The CDR3 runs 14 residues. J gave up 3 bases and V 5 bases, and 9 bases lay outside the gene matches.

The V call is TRBV6-5, the J call TRBJ2-7; D is unresolved. Trimming removed 5 bases at V and 7 bases at J, with 15 bases between. The CDR3 runs to 13 residues. In germline, CDR1 is MNHEY, CDR2 SVGAGI. CDR3: CASSPYRYWEQYF. The CDR3 nucleotides read TGTGCCAGCAGTCCCTACCGCTACTGGGAGCAGTACTTC.

The genes are TRBV2 and TRBJ2-5; 8 bases fit TRBD2. CDR1 is SNHLY and CDR2 is FYNNEI in the germline V gene. This CDR3 spans 13 amino acids. The V gene end was trimmed by 6 bases and the J gene end by 5 bases; junction bases not matched to a gene: 5. CDR3 protein: CASSWGGGETQYF. CDR3 in DNA: TGTGCCAGCAGCTGGGGCGGGGGGGAGACCCAGTACTTC.

This rearrangement joins TRBV5-1 to TRBJ1-1, with TRBD1 identical over 7 bases. CDR1 SGHRS and CDR2 YFSETQ come from the germline V gene. This CDR3 contains 13 residues. The J segment lost 11 bases and the V segment lost 0 bases, leaving 7 bases of the junction unmatched. CDR3 region: CASSLGDSSIAFF. The CDR3 DNA sequence: TGCGCCAGCAGCTTGGGGGACAGTTCGATTGCTTTCTTT.

This chain links TRBV29-1 with TRBJ1-2, with TRBD1 matching over 8 bases. V shed 4 bases and J 8 bases; nucleotides not matched to a gene: 9. In germline, CDR1 is SQVTM, CDR2 ANQGSEA. CDR3 length: 13 amino acids. The CDR3 sequence: CSVVLGQGVGYTF. DNA of the CDR3: TGCAGCGTTGTATTAGGACAGGGCGTCGGCTACACCTTC.

As concerns this clone: Other DNA sequences of this sample code for an identical CDR3. This chain uses TRBV10-3 with TRBJ1-1, with D maybe TRBD1 (5 bases). The CDR3 covers 13 residues. The germline V gene has CDR1 ENHRY and CDR2 SYGVKD. The germline V and J ends were trimmed by 2 bases and 4 bases, with 8 bases remaining between them. CDR3 DNA: TGTGCCATCAGTGAGGTGGGGGGCACTGAAGCTTTCTTT. Translating gives CAISEVGGTEAFF.

The V call is TRBV7-9, the J call TRBJ1-1; TRBD1 agrees at 10 bases. The V gene's germline CDR1 is SEHNR and CDR2 FQNEAQ (reference sequence). V shed 6 bases, J shed 11 bases, and the junction held 6 bases outside the gene matches. The CDR3 runs to 12 residues. CDR3 in amino acids: CASRPGTGDAFF. CDR3 bases: TGTGCCAGCAGACCCGGGACAGGGGATGCTTTCTTT.

The chain employs TRBV28 and TRBJ1-3; D remains ambiguous. Per germline, CDR1 MDHEN and CDR2 SYDVKM. V shed 2 bases and J shed 2 bases, with 10 bases lying between them. This CDR3 has 15 residues. CDR3 loop: CASSLVQPAGNTIYF. The CDR3 DNA is TGTGCCAGCAGTTTAGTGCAACCAGCTGGAAACACCATATATTTT.

V is TRBV14 and J is TRBJ2-1; 8 nucleotides align to TRBD1. CDR1 and CDR2 from the germline V gene are SGHDN and FVKESK. The V gene end was trimmed by 2 bases and the J gene end by 2 bases; junction bases not matched to a gene: 5. The CDR3 is made up of 16 amino acids. CDR3 in amino acids: CASSQIGRGPYNEQFF. The CDR3 DNA reads TGTGCCAGCAGCCAAATTGGCAGGGGGCCCTACAATGAGCAGTTCTTC.

The chain uses TRBV7-7 and TRBJ2-1, with 7 bases identical to TRBD2. Losses at the gene ends were 1 base for V and 8 bases for J; bases not matched to a gene: 8. The germline V gene encodes CDR1 SSHAT and CDR2 FNYEAQ (reference sequence). The CDR3 contains 15 residues. The CDR3 loop is CASSLENAGVHEQFF. CDR3 bases: TGTGCCAGCAGCTTAGAGAATGCGGGGGTCCATGAGCAGTTCTTC.

V gene TRBV12-3 or TRBV12-4 combines with J gene TRBJ2-3; possibly TRBD2 for D (5 bases). Trimming left V 1 base short and J 8 bases short, with 10 bases between. This CDR3 is 13 amino acids long. CDR3 sequence reads: CASSLVLVGTQYF. DNA for the CDR3: TGTGCCAGCAGTTTAGTACTAGTGGGTACGCAGTATTTT.

J is TRBJ1-5 and V is TRBV19; D not certain. Between the trimmed V and J ends, which lost 5 bases and 4 bases, there was a span of 15 bases. This CDR3 has 15 amino acids. Germline V gives CDR1 LNHDA, CDR2 SQIVND (reference sequence). CDR3 sequence reads: CASSFSAGGNQPQHF. CDR3 DNA: TGTGCCAGTAGTTTCAGCGCTGGAGGAAATCAGCCCCAGCATTTT.

Only one count was recorded for this clone. The chain joins TRBV6-1 to TRBJ1-3; tentative D call: TRBD1 (6 bases). Germline V CDR1 and CDR2: MNHNS, SASEGT. V shed 4 bases and J shed 2 bases, with 15 bases lying between them. This CDR3 contains 16 residues. CDR3 nucleotide sequence: TGTGCCAGCAGTGCCCCCTTACAGGGCCCTGGAAACACCATATATTTT. Amino acids: CASSAPLQGPGNTIYF.

The chain couples TRBV2 to TRBJ1-2; D remains ambiguous. Trimming took off 5 bases at V and 8 bases at J, with 6 bases between the two ends. CDR3 length equals 10 residues. Germline V gene sequence: CDR1 SNHLY, CDR2 FYNNEI. The CDR3 reads CASSSQGYTF. CDR3 sequence (DNA): TGTGCCAGCAGTAGCCAAGGCTACACCTTC.

The rearrangement links TRBV4-2 to TRBJ2-5; TRBD2 is a possible D gene (5 bases). Per germline, CDR1 LGHNA and CDR2 YNFKEQ. The CDR3 extends over 14 amino acids. V was cut by 1 base and J by 5 bases, with 11 bases left in between. The chain's CDR3 is CASSQGEIRETQYF. CDR3 DNA sequence: TGTGCCAGCAGCCAAGGGGAGATCCGTGAGACCCAGTACTTC.

The chain employs TRBV6-1 and TRBJ2-3, with 11 nucleotides matching TRBD2. Germline V gene sequence: CDR1 MNHNS, CDR2 SASEGT. V was clipped by 3 bases and J by 4 bases; unmatched bases: 6. The CDR3 loop spans 16 amino acids. CDR3 bases: TGTGCCAGCAGTGATATAGCGGGAGGGGGCGCAGATACGCAGTATTTT. It specifies CASSDIAGGGADTQYF.

The chain carries TRBV7-2 and TRBJ2-3; TRBD2 aligns across 7 bases. V gave up 7 bases and J gave up 1 base; unmatched junction bases: 2. The CDR3 covers 13 residues. The V gene's germline CDR1 is SGHTA and CDR2 FQGNSA. CDR3 sequence reads: CASNLAGTDTQYF. The CDR3 DNA is TGTGCCAGCAATCTAGCGGGCACAGATACGCAGTATTTT.

This clone was detected once. The rearrangement links TRBV27 to TRBJ2-5; the match to TRBD2 covers 8 bases. Germline lookup yields CDR1 MNHEY and CDR2 SMNVEV (reference sequence). CDR3 length: 16 residues. With 6 bases clipped from V and 4 bases from J, the junction kept 13 bases outside the gene matches. In DNA form, the CDR3 reads TGTGCCAGCAGACCCGCCCTGGGTAGCGGGGTAGAGACCCAGTACTTC. This sequence encodes CASRPALGSGVETQYF.

This chain connects TRBV5-6 to TRBJ1-3; D call uncertain. In germline, CDR1 is SGHDT, CDR2 YYEEEE. The CDR3 contains 14 residues. V lost 2 bases to trimming and J lost 2 bases, with 8 bases between them. CDR3 nucleotide sequence: TGTGCCAGCAGCTTAGTTCGAGCTGGAAACACCATATATTTT. This sequence encodes CASSLVRAGNTIYF.

This chain uses TRBV7-2 with TRBJ1-5; D might be TRBD1 (5 bases). Between the trimmed V and J ends, which lost 3 bases and 3 bases, there was a span of 12 bases. CDR3 size: 15 residues. Germline V CDR1 and CDR2: SGHTA, FQGNSA. The CDR3 protein is CASSFAGPINQPQHF. DNA of the CDR3: TGTGCCAGCAGCTTCGCGGGACCGATCAATCAGCCCCAGCATTTT. The variable domain in full, with the rest retrieved from reference TRBV7-2 and TRBJ1-5, is GAGVSQSPSNKVTEKGKDVELRCDPISGHTALYWYRQSLGQGLEFLIYFQGNSAPDKSGLPSDRFSAERTGGSVSTLTIQRTQQEDSAVYLCASSFAGPINQPQHFGDGTRLSIL.

The chain links TRBV5-1 to TRBJ2-3; tentative D call: TRBD2 (6 bases). The germline CDR1 and CDR2 sequences are SGHRS and YFSETQ. V lost 0 bases and J lost 1, with 12 bases in between. The CDR3 sequence is 16 residues long. The CDR3 loop is CASSLAVASGTDTQYF. CDR3 in DNA: TGCGCCAGCAGCTTGGCCGTGGCTAGCGGCACAGATACGCAGTATTTT.

CDR3 DNA sequence: TGTGCCAGCAGCTTAGCGGCGGGGGCCACAGATACGCAGTATTTT. This encodes CASSLAAGATDTQYF. The gene calls are TRBV7-9 and TRBJ2-3, with D perhaps TRBD2 (7 bases). CDR3 length: 15 residues. Germline V lookup: CDR1 SEHNR, CDR2 FQNEAQ (reference sequence). V was pared by 0 bases and J by 2 bases, with 9 bases between.